The sequence of this T cell receptor beta chain was determined in a study of blood T cell repertoires in COVID-19. Study background: Acute and convalescent COVID-19 specimens originated in the United States, Italy and Spain. PBMCs, B-cell-depleted T cells, or T cells provided the cDNA or gDNA that made up the material.

CDR3 length equals 13 residues. The germline V gene has CDR1 LGHNA and CDR2 YNFKEQ. V lost 4 bases, J lost 0 bases, and 6 bases lay in between. In the study's own analysis: Nucleated cell number was recorded as an estimate derived from reference gene primer amplification. Measured with immunoSEQ multiplex PCR; TCRdb has only the in-frame clones, and not every one. V and J calls and clone size are as listed in that table; D and trimming were resolved from the DNA. Among 60,000 or so clones listed, 75% to 90% were seen once. The chain joins TRBV4-2 to TRBJ1-1; the D is unclear. This receptor was taken from a human donor with active COVID-19. The donor label of this sample is uncertain. Sequences were obtained from peripheral blood. Here the CDR3 DNA reads TGTGCCAGCAGCCGCACTTTGAACACTGAAGCTTTCTTT. Its translation: CASSRTLNTEAFF.